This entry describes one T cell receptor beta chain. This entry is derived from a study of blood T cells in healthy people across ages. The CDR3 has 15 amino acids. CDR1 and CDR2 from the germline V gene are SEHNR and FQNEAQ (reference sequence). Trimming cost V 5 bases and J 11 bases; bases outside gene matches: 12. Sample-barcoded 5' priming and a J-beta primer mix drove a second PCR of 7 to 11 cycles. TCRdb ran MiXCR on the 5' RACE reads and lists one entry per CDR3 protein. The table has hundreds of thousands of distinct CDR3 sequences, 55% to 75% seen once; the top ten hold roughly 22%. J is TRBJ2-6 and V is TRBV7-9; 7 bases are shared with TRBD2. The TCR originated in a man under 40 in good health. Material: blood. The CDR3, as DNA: TGTGCCAGCAGCATAGTCGGAGCGGGGACCGACGTCCTGACTTTC. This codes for CASSIVGAGTDVLTF.